This TCR beta chain was captured by sequencing in a study of T cell responses to AZD1222 COVID-19 vaccine. Method: immunoSEQ multiplex PCR; TCRdb's copy keeps in-frame clones and lacks some. Among 70,000 to 80,000 clones listed, over 60% were seen once. Deletions cut 5 bases from V and 6 bases from J, with 8 bases between. Germline V gives CDR1 MNHEY, CDR2 SVGEGT. CDR3 length: 12 amino acids. This chain links TRBV6-2 or TRBV6-3 with TRBJ2-1, with D unresolved. This sequence originates from an adult who received the AZD1222 COVID-19 vaccine. The sequencing used peripheral blood, collected 28 days after the second AZD1222 dose. In DNA, the CDR3 is TGTGCCAGCAGTAAACTCGGCAATGAGCAGTTCTTC. Its translation is CASSKLGNEQFF.